Below, one TCR beta chain is given with its context. Its antigen is not identified. The method was immunoSEQ multiplex PCR; TCRdb's version includes in-frame clones alone and lacks a portion of them. The table lists 50,000 to 75,000 clones, roughly 98% of them singletons. The germline V gene has CDR1 SGHRS and CDR2 YFSETQ. The J segment lost 5 bases and the V segment lost 0 bases, leaving 4 bases of the junction unmatched. This CDR3 spans 17 amino acids. The sample originates from a study of Tregs in tolerant kidney transplant recipients. Overall study findings and caveats: Validation in larger populations is needed because few patients were studied.

Regulatory T cells were sorted from thawed PBMCs rested overnight at 37°C with around 200 IU/ml IL-2. V and J are TRBV5-1 and TRBJ2-1, with 14 bases identical to TRBD2. The sample consisted of Tregs from blood, taken before the transplant. This clonotype was sampled from a human donor who received a combined kidney and bone marrow transplant. Written as DNA, the CDR3 is TGCGCCAGCAGCTTGGTTATGACTAGCGGGAGGGACAATGAGCAGTTCTTC. Its translation: CASSLVMTSGRDNEQFF.